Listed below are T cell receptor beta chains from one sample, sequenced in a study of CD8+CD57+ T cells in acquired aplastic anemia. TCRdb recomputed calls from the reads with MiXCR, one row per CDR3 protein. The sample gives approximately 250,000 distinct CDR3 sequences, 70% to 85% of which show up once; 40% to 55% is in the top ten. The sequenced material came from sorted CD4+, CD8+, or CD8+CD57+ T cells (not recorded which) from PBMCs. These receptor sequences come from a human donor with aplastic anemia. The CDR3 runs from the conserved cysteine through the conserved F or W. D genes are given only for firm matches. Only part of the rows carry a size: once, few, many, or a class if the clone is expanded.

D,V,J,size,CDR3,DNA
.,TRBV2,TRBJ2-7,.,CASSSRSASSYEQYF,TGTGCCAGCAGTTCCCGATCAGCTAGCTCCTACGAGCAGTACTTC
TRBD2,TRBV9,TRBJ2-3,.,CASSVTSSNEQFYF,TGTGCCAGCAGCGTGACTAGCTCGAATGAGCAGTTCTATTTT
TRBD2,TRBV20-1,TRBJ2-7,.,CKASGAYEQYF,TGCAAGGCTAGCGGAGCCTACGAGCAGTACTTC
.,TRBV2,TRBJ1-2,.,CASSTGRGYTF,TGTGCCAGCAGTACAGGGCGCGGCTACACCTTC
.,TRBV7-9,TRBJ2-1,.,CASSSAYNEQFF,TGTGCCAGCAGCTCGGCCTACAATGAGCAGTTCTTC
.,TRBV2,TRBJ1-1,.,CASSDGGIDEQVFF,TGTGCCAGCAGTGATGGGGGGATAGATGAGCAGGTCTTCTTT
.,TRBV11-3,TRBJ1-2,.,CASSLERADGYTF,TGTGCCAGCAGCTTAGAGCGGGCAGATGGCTACACCTTC
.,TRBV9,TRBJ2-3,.,CASSEWWTDNTEF,TGTGCCAGCAGCGAGTGGTGGACAGATAACACGGAGTTT
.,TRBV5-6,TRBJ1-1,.,CASSLGEENTEAFF,TGTGCCAGCAGCTTGGGGGAGGAGAACACTGAAGCTTTCTTT
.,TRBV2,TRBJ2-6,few,CASSSGGSYGANVLTF,TGTGCCAGCAGCTCTGGGGGTAGCTACGGGGCCAACGTCCTGACTTTC
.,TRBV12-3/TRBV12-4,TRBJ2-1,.,CASITGGIHEQFF,TGTGCCAGCATCACTGGGGGGATCCATGAGCAGTTCTTC
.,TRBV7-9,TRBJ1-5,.,CASSVGVSEKLFQHF,TGTGCCAGCAGCGTAGGAGTCTCGGAAAAGTTGTTCCAGCATTTT
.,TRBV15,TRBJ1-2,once,CATSPTGADEGGYTF,TGTGCCACCAGCCCAACAGGAGCAGACGAGGGTGGCTACACCTTC
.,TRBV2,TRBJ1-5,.,CASSLAESNHPQHF,TGTGCCAGCAGCTTGGCGGAAAGTAACCATCCCCAGCATTTT
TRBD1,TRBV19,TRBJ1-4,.,CASSAGTAGNEKLFF,TGTGCCAGTAGTGCAGGGACAGCGGGAAATGAAAAACTGTTTTTT
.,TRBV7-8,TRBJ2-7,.,CASNFTGGHYKQYF,TGTGCCAGCAACTTCACAGGAGGGCACTACAAGCAGTACTTC
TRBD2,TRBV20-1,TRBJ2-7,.,CSASLAGPLEQYF,TGCAGTGCTAGCCTAGCGGGCCCTCTGGAGCAGTACTTC
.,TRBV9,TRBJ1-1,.,CASSAEGDSSQPPFF,TGTGCCAGCAGCGCCGAAGGGGATTCGTCGCAGCCCCCTTTCTTT
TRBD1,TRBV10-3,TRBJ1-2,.,CAISDPGQGASTNYGYTF,TGTGCCATCAGTGACCCGGGACAGGGGGCTTCAACAAACTATGGCTACACCTTC
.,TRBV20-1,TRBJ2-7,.,CSAPSGVSTYEQYF,TGCAGTGCACCTTCGGGGGTCTCAACCTACGAGCAGTACTTC
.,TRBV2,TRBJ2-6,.,CASPKSSGANVLTF,TGTGCCAGCCCTAAGAGCTCTGGGGCCAACGTCCTGACTTTC
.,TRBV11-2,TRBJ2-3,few,CASRGGGRDTQYF,TGTGCCAGCAGGGGCGGGGGCAGGGATACGCAGTATTTC
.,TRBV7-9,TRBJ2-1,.,CASSFHGSVF,TGTGCCAGCAGCTTTCATGGGAGCGTCTTC
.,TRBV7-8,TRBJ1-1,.,CASSLALTPNTQAFF,TGTGCCAGCAGCTTAGCTCTGACACCCAACACTCAAGCTTTCTTT
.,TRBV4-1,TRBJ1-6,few,CASSQDGTVNSPLHF,TGCGCCAGCAGCCAAGATGGTACGGTAAATTCACCCCTCCACTTT
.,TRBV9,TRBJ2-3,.,CASSPSSSRANVHF,TGTGCCAGCAGCCCATCGAGCTCTCGGGCTAACGTCCATTTT
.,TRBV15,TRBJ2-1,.,CATSREGAEQFF,TGTGCCACCAGCAGAGAGGGTGCTGAGCAGTTCTTC
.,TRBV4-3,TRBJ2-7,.,CASSLPRDFPYEQYF,TGCGCCAGCAGCCTTCCCCGGGACTTCCCCTACGAGCAGTACTTC
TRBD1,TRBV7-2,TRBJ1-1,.,CASSLDRGQTEAFF,TGTGCCAGCAGCTTAGACAGGGGGCAAACTGAAGCTTTCTTT
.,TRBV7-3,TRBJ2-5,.,CASSGRGIHGQFQYF,TGTGCCAGCAGTGGTAGGGGGATCCATGGACAGTTCCAGTACTTC
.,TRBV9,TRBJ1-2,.,CASSSGRGYGYFF,TGTGCCAGCAGCTCCGGGAGAGGGTATGGCTACTTCTTC
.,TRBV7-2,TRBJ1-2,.,CASSFTGAEDYGYTF,TGTGCCAGCAGCTTCACAGGTGCCGAAGACTATGGCTACACCTTC
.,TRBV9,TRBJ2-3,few,CASGVAGNIQYFQYF,TGTGCCAGCGGCGTAGCTGGGAACATTCAGTACTTCCAGTATTTT
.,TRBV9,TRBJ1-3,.,CASSVGSGTQNFF,.
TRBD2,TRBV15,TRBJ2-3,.,CASSRAGRLDEQYF,TGTGCCAGCAGCAGAGCGGGGCGTCTCGACGAGCAGTATTTC
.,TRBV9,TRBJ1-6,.,CASGVAGNNQYFVHF,TGTGCCAGCGGCGTGGCTGGGAACAATCAGTACTTCGTCCACTTT
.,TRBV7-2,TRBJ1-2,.,CASSLAGGADKHYTF,TGTGCCAGCAGCTTGGCGGGAGGCGCCGATAAGCACTACACCTTC
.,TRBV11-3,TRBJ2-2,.,CASSLDLGAGELFF,TGCGCCAGCAGCTTAGATCTCGGAGCGGGGGAGCTGTTTTTT
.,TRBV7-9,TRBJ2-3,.,CASSLADGTKTQQF,TGTGCCAGCAGCTTAGCGGACGGTACAAAAACGCAGCAGTTT
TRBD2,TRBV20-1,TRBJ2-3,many,CSARGLAGGLDTQYF,TGCAGTGCTCGCGGACTAGCGGGGGGTCTAGATACGCAGTATTTT
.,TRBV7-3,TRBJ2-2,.,CASSLTKASRTGELFF,TGTGCCAGCAGCTTAACAAAGGCTAGCCGGACCGGGGAGCTGTTTTTT
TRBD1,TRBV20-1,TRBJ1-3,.,CSAVPKGQGIGNTIYF,TGCAGTGCCGTCCCAAAAGGACAGGGGATCGGAAACACCATATATTTT
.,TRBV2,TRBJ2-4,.,CASGDGGTNTQYF,TGTGCCAGCGGGGACGGGGGCACCAATACGCAGTACTTT
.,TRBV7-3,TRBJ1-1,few,CASSLATGAYNEQFF,TGTGCCAGCAGCCTGGCGACAGGAGCCTACAATGAGCAGTTCTTT
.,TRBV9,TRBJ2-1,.,CASSYDLLGEQFF,TGTGCCAGCAGCTACGACTTGCTAGGTGAGCAGTTCTTC
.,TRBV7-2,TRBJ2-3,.,CASSLERVEDTQYF,TGTGCCAGCAGCTTAGAGAGAGTAGAAGATACGCAGTATTTT
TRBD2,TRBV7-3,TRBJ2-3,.,CASCRAGDPDTQYF,TGTGCCAGCTGCAGAGCGGGAGACCCCGATACGCAGTATTTT
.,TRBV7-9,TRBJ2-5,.,CASSFARGTERNEYF,.
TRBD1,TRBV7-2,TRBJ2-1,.,CASSSHRGTGGNSQFF,TGTGCCAGCAGCTCACACCGGGGGACAGGGGGCAATAGTCAGTTCTTC
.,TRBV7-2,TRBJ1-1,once,CASSAGSGSPLHFVF,.
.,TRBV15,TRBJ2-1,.,CASSLVGWQNEQFF,TGTGCCAGCAGCTTAGTGGGCTGGCAAAATGAGCAGTTCTTT
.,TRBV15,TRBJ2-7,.,CASSLPGGAYKQYF,TGTGCCAGCAGCTTACCGGGCGGAGCCTATAAGCAGTACTTT
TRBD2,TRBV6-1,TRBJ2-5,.,CASRAALTSAEETQYF,TGTGCCAGCAGGGCCGCCTTAACTAGCGCCGAAGAGACCCAGTACTTC